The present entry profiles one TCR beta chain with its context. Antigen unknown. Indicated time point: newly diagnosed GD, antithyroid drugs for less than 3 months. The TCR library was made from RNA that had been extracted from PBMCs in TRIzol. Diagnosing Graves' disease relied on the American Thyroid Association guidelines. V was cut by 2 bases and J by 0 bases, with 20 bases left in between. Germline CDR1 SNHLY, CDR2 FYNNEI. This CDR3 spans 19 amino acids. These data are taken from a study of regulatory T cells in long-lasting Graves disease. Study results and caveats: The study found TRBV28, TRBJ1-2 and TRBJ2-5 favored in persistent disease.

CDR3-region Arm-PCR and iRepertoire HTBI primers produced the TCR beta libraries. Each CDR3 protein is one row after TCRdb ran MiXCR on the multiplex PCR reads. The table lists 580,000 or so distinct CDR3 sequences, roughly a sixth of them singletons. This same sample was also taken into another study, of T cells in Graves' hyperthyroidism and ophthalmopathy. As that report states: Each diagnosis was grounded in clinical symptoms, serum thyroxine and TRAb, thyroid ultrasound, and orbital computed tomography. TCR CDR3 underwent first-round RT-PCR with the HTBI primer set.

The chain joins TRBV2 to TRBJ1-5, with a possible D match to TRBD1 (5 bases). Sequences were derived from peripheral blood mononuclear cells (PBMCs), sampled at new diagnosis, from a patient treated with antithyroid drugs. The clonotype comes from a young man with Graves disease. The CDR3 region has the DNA TGTGCCAGCAGTGAACTCCCGGGGGGATTCCCTAATAGCAATCAGCCCCAGCATTTT. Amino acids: CASSELPGGFPNSNQPQHF.